The clone carrying this T cell receptor beta chain was seen more than once but under ten times. These data originate in a study of T cells in Graves' hyperthyroidism and ophthalmopathy. The ends lost 5 bases at V and 1 base at J; junction bases unmatched: 7. CDR3 size: 17 residues. The source material, RNA transcripts, was used to amplify TCR beta CDR3 regions. The primer set for the first-round RT-PCR of the TCR CDR3 was HTBI. TCRdb fed the multiplex PCR reads into MiXCR, producing one record per CDR3 protein. This table has some 460,000 distinct CDR3 sequences, approximately 15% appearing once. The TCR was taken from a woman in her late teens or twenties with Graves' hyperthyroidism. This chain links TRBV12-3 or TRBV12-4 with TRBJ2-2; 10 nucleotides line up with TRBD2. Sequencing input: blood. CDR3 sequence: CASSPQGLARNTGELFF. Here the CDR3 DNA reads TGTGCCAGCAGTCCCCAGGGACTAGCGAGGAACACCGGGGAGCTGTTTTTT.